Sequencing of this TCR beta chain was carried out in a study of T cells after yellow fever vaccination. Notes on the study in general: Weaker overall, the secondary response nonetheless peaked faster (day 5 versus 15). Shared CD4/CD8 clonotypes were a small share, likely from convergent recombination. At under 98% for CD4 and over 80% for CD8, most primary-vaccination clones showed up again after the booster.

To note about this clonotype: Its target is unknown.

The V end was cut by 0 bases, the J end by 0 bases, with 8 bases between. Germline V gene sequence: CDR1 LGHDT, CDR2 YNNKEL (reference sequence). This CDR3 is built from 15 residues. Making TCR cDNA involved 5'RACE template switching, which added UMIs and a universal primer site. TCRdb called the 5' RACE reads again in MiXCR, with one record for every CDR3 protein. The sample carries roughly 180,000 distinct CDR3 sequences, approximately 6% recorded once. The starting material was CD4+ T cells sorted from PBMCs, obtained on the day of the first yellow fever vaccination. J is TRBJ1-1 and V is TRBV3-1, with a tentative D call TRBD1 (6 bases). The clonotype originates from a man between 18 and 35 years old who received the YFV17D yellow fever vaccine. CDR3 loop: CASSQETGLNTEAFF. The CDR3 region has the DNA TGTGCCAGCAGCCAAGAGACAGGTTTGAACACTGAAGCTTTCTTT.